This TCR beta chain is drawn from a study of CD8+ T cells in alopecia areata. Study-level points and caveats: Tofacitinib yielded significantly lower scalp clonality and fewer expanded CD8+ clones among the top 100.

Indicated treatment: oral pan-JAK inhibitor, 5-10 mg twice daily. Concerning this clone: Its specificity is not known.

V shed 6 bases, J shed 7 bases, and the junction held 7 bases outside the gene matches. CDR1 MDHEN and CDR2 SYDVKM come from the germline V gene. The length of the CDR3 is 15 residues. As the sequencing template, cDNA was produced by extracting RNA and reverse transcribing it. Sequenced by immunoSEQ multiplex PCR; TCRdb stores in-frame clones only, minus some. The sample lists nearly 95,000 clones, 70% to 80% seen once, with around 15% in the top ten. The receptor was isolated from a human donor with alopecia areata. The sequences come from CD8+ T cells sorted from blood, collected at week 44, from a patient treated with tofacitinib. The gene calls are TRBV28 and TRBJ1-6; 9 bases line up with TRBD1. The CDR3 reads CASSLIQGANSPLHF. The CDR3 DNA reads TGTGCCAGCAGCCTAATACAGGGGGCCAATTCACCCCTCCACTTT.